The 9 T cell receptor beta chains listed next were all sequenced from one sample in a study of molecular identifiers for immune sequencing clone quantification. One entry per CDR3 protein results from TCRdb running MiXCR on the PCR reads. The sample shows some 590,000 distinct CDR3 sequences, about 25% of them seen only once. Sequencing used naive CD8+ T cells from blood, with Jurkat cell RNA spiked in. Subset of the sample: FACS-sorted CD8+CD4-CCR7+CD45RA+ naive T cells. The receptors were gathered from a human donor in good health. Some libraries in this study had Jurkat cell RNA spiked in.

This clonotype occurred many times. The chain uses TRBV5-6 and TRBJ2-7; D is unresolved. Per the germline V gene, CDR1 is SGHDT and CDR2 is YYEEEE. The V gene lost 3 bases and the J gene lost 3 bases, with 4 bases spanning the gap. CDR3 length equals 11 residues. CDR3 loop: CASSSDYEQYF. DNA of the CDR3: TGTGCCAGCAGCTCCGACTACGAGCAGTACTTC.

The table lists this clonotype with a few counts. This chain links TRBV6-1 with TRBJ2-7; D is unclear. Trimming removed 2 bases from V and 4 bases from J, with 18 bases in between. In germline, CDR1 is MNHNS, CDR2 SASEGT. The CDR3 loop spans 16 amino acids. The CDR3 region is CASSERAFHSNYEQYF. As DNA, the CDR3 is TGTGCCAGCAGTGAAAGAGCGTTCCATAGCAATTACGAGCAGTACTTC.

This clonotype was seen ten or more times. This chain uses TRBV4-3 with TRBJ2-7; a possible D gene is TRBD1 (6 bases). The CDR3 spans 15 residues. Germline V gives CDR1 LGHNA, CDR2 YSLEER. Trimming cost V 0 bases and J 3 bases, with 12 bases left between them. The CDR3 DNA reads TGCGCCAGCAGCCAAGAATATTCACAGGGCTACGAGCAGTACTTC. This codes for CASSQEYSQGYEQYF.

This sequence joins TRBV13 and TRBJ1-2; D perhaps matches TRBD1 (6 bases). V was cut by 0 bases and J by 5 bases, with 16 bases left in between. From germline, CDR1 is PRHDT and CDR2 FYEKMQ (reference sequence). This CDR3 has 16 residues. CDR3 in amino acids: CASSLGQGLETYGYTF. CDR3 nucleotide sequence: TGTGCCAGCAGCTTAGGACAGGGACTAGAAACTTATGGCTACACCTTC.

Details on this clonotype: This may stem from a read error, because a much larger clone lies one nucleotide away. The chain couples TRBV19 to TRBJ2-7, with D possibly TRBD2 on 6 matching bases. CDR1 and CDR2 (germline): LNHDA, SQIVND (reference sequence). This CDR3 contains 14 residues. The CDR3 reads CASSPVGSSYEQNF. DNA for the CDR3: TGTGCCAGTAGTCCCGTCGGGAGCTCCTACGAGCAGAACTTC.

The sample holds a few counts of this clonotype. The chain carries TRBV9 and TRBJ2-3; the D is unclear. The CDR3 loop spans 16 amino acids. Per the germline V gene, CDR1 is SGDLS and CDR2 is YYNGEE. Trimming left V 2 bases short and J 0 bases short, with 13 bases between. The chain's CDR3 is CASSVGTYSSTDTQYF. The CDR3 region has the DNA TGTGCCAGCAGCGTCGGTACATACTCTAGCACAGATACGCAGTATTTT.

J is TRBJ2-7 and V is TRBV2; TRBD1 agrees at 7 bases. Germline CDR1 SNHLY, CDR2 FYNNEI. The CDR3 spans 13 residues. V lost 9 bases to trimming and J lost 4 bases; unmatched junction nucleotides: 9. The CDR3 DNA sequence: TGTGCCAGAGAGACAGGGAACGGATACGAGCAGTACTTC. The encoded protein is CARETGNGYEQYF. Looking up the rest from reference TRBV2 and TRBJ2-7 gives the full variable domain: EPEVTQTPSHQVTQMGQEVILRCVPISNHLYFYWYRQILGQKVEFLVSFYNNEISEKSEIFDDQFSVERPDGSNFTLKIRSTKLEDSAMYFCARETGNGYEQYFGPGTRLTVT.

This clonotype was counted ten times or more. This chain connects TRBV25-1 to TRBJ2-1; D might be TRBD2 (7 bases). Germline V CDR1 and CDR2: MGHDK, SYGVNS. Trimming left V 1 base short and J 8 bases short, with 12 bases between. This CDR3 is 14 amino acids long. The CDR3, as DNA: TGTGCCAGCAGTGAATTGGCGGGGGCGGATGAGCAGTTCTTC. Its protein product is CASSELAGADEQFF.

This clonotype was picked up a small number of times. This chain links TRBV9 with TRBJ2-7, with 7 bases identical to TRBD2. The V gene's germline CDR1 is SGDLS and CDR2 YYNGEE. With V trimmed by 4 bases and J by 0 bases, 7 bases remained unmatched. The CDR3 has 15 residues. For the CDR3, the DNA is TGTGCCAGCAGCTCACAAGCGGGACCCTCCTACGAGCAGTACTTC. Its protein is CASSSQAGPSYEQYF. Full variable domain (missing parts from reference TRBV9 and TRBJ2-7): DSGVTQTPKHLITATGQRVTLRCSPRSGDLSVYWYQQSLDQGLQFLIQYYNGEERAKGNILERFSAQQFPDLHSELNLSSLELGDSALYFCASSSQAGPSYEQYFGPGTRLTVT.